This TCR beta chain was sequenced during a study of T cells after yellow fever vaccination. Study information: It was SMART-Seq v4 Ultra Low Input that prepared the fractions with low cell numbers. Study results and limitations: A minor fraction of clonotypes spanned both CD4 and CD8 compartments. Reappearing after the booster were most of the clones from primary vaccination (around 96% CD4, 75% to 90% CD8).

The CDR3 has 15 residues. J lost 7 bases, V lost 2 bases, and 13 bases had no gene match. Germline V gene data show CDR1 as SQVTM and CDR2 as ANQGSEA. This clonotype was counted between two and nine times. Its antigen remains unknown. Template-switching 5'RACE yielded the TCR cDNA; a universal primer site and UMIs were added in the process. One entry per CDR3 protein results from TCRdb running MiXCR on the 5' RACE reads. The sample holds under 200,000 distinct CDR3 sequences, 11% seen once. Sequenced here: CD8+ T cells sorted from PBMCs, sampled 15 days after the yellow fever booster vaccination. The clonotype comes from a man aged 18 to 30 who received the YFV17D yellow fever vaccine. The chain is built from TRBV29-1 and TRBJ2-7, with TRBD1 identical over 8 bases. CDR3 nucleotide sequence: TGCAGCGTTGAACCTTCCGGGCAGGGGGCGCAAGAGCAGTACTTC. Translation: CSVEPSGQGAQEQYF.